Listed below are T cell receptor beta chains from one sample, sequenced in a study of neurological immune-mediated disorders. Each CDR3 protein is one row after TCRdb ran MiXCR on the 5' RACE reads. The data hold approximately 31,000 distinct CDR3 sequences, with approximately 4.5% observed a single time. Sample: PBMCs. These TCRs come from a man between 18 and 35 years old in good health. CDR3s include the opening cysteine and the closing phenylalanine or tryptophan. D genes are given only for firm matches. The size entry gives once, few, many, or a class for an expanded clone.

size,D,J,V,CDR3,DNA
many,TRBD1,TRBJ2-4,TRBV20-1,CSVGQGAENIQYF,TGCAGTGTGGGACAGGGGGCGGAAAACATTCAGTACTTC
many,TRBD2,TRBJ2-2,TRBV20-1,CSARDLLAGANTGELFF,TGCAGTGCTAGAGATCTCCTCGCGGGGGCGAACACCGGGGAGCTGTTTTTT
many,.,TRBJ1-1,TRBV5-1,CASSYDARGNTEAFF,TGCGCCAGCAGCTACGATGCAAGGGGGAACACTGAAGCTTTCTTT
many,TRBD2,TRBJ2-7,TRBV20-1,CSASTSGGSYEQYF,TGCAGTGCTAGCACTAGCGGGGGATCCTACGAGCAGTACTTC
many,.,TRBJ1-5,TRBV2,CASSDREWGQPQHF,TGTGCCAGCAGTGACAGAGAATGGGGGCAGCCCCAGCATTTT
many,.,TRBJ1-2,TRBV6-5,CASTADGRRLLYGYTF,TGTGCCAGCACGGCGGACGGGCGGCGACTTCTCTATGGCTACACCTTC
many,.,TRBJ1-1,TRBV29-1,CSVAGGGLGFGAFF,TGCAGCGTTGCGGGAGGGGGTTTGGGGTTTGGAGCTTTCTTT
many,.,TRBJ2-7,TRBV5-1,CASSLDIADYEQYF,TGCGCCAGCAGCTTGGATATTGCCGACTACGAGCAGTACTTC
many,.,TRBJ1-2,TRBV20-1,CSAGTGNYGYTF,TGCAGTGCTGGGACGGGAAACTATGGCTACACCTTC
many,TRBD2,TRBJ2-1,TRBV9,CASSVRAGAYNEQFF,TGTGCCAGCAGCGTCAGAGCGGGGGCCTACAATGAGCAGTTCTTC
many,.,TRBJ2-3,TRBV3-1,CASSQDRRGDTQYF,TGTGCCAGCAGCCAAGATCGGAGGGGAGATACGCAGTATTTT
few,.,TRBJ1-4,TRBV6-5,CASSYYGAGEKLFF,TGTGCCAGCAGTTATTACGGGGCAGGTGAAAAACTGTTTTTT
many,.,TRBJ1-2,TRBV20-1,CSARAGLSNYGYTF,TGCAGTGCTAGAGCAGGGCTTTCTAACTATGGCTACACCTTC
many,TRBD2,TRBJ2-3,TRBV5-1,CASSLVSGGAPDTQYF,TGCGCCAGCAGCTTGGTTAGCGGGGGGGCCCCAGATACGCAGTATTTT
many,.,TRBJ1-1,TRBV12-3/TRBV12-4,CASSPGFLAPSWTEAFF,TGTGCCAGCAGTCCAGGGTTTTTGGCTCCAAGCTGGACTGAAGCTTTCTTT
many,.,TRBJ2-7,TRBV7-2,CASSRAGYEQYF,TGTGCCAGCAGCCGGGCAGGCTACGAGCAGTACTTC
many,TRBD1,TRBJ2-6,TRBV5-5,CASSLDSGTGYGGANVLTF,TGTGCCAGCAGCTTGGACAGCGGGACAGGGTATGGTGGGGCCAACGTCCTGACTTTC